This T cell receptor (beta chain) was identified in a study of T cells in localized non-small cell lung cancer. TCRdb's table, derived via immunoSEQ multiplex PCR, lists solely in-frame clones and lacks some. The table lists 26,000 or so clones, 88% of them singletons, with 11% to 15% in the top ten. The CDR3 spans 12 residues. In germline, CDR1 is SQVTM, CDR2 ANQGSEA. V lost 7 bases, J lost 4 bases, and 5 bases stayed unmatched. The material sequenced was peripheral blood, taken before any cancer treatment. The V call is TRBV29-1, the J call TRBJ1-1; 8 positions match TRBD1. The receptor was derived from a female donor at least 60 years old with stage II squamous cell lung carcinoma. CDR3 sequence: CSADRGGTEAFF. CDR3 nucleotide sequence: TGCAGCGCCGACAGGGGCGGCACTGAAGCTTTCTTT.